The 17 T cell receptor beta chains below all came from one sample that was sequenced in a study of T cell repertoires in cytomegalovirus infection. TCRdb re-analysed the reads in MiXCR, keeping a single row per CDR3 protein. In the table there are around 450,000 distinct CDR3 sequences, roughly 31% of which are singletons. Sequencing was done on a sample of PBMCs. The receptors here all came from a human donor in good health (CMV status not recorded). Some clones in this sample may be carry-over from other donors' samples.

The rearrangement joins TRBV20-1 to TRBJ2-3; 13 bases align to TRBD2. CDR1 is DFQATT, CDR2 SNEGSKA, per germline (reference sequence). V lost 3 bases and J lost 0; bases outside the gene matches: 12. This CDR3 spans 19 amino acids. The CDR3 reads CSASPGTSGIFSSTDTQYF. DNA for the CDR3: TGCAGTGCTAGTCCCGGGACTAGCGGGATTTTTTCTAGCACAGATACGCAGTATTTT.

With respect to this clonotype: A read error may explain this, as a much larger clone is one base away. This sequence joins TRBV12-3 or TRBV12-4 and TRBJ2-5, with 7 bases matching TRBD1. The CDR3 extends over 15 amino acids. CDR3 nucleotide sequence: TGTGCCAGCAGCCCGAACAGGGGTCCACAAGAGACCAAGTACTTC. It yields the protein CASSPNRGPQETKYF.

This chain uses TRBV6-6 with TRBJ2-7; possible D gene TRBD2, 6 bases. CDR3 length: 14 amino acids. Between the trimmed V and J ends, which lost 6 bases and 0 bases, there was a span of 12 bases. Germline assignment: CDR1 MNHNY and CDR2 SVGAGI (reference sequence). CDR3 in amino acids: CASSSDGSSYEQYF. The CDR3 DNA follows: TGTGCCAGCAGCTCGGACGGGAGCTCCTACGAGCAGTACTTC.

The chain links TRBV11-1 to TRBJ1-5, with 7 bases identical to TRBD1. This CDR3 is built from 13 residues. CDR1 SGHAT and CDR2 FQDESV come from the germline V gene (reference sequence). Germline trimming cut 5 bases from V and 7 bases from J; bases unmatched to any gene: 5. The CDR3 spells CASSRQGDQPQHF. CDR3 bases: TGTGCCAGCAGCCGACAGGGAGACCAGCCCCAGCATTTT.

The gene calls are TRBV5-5 and TRBJ1-1, with 7 bases fitting TRBD1. V was pared by 4 bases and J by 11 bases, with 8 bases of the junction left unmatched. The CDR3 has 12 amino acids. The germline gives CDR1 SGHKS, CDR2 YYEKEE (reference sequence). CDR3 amino acids: CASSTPTGSAFF. The DNA for the CDR3 is TGTGCCAGCAGCACGCCGACAGGGTCCGCTTTCTTT.

About this clonotype: The junction departs from the called germline gene at one end, perhaps through a read error. The chain uses TRBV27 and TRBJ1-2; D unclear. The CDR3 runs to 14 residues. Germline V gives CDR1 MNHEY, CDR2 SMNVEV (reference sequence). CDR3 in DNA: TGTGCCAGCAGTTTACAAGGAGCTAAATATGGCTACACCTTC. Protein product: CASSLQGAKYGYTF.

This chain links TRBV4-3 with TRBJ2-3; possible D gene TRBD1, 5 bases. V lost 3 bases and J 0 bases, leaving 13 bases between the germline ends. The CDR3 is 16 amino acids. Germline CDR1 LGHNA, CDR2 YSLEER. The DNA for the CDR3 is TGCGCCAGCAGCCAGTGGAAGGGGATAAGCACAGATACGCAGTATTTT. Its protein product is CASSQWKGISTDTQYF.

This clonotype was found many times. The CDR3 nucleotides are TGTGCCAGCAGTTTCAGGTCACAGATTAATGAAAAACTGTTTTTT. Its protein product is CASSFRSQINEKLFF. The chain is built from TRBV12-3 or TRBV12-4 and TRBJ1-4, with D unclear. The CDR3 is 15 amino acids. V lost 3 bases, J lost 4 bases, and 12 bases lay in between.

This chain's CDR3 is CASSLFKGRNQPQHF. In DNA, the CDR3 is TGTGCCAGCAGCTTATTTAAGGGACGCAATCAGCCCCAGCATTTT. The chain has TRBV5-8 and TRBJ1-5; D perhaps matches TRBD1 (5 bases). There are 15 residues in the CDR3. Trimming cost V 2 bases and J 2 bases, with 11 bases left between them. From germline, CDR1 is SGHTS and CDR2 YDEGEE. Full variable domain (remainder filled in from reference TRBV5-8 and TRBJ1-5): EAGVTQSPTHLIKTRGQQATLRCSPISGHTSVYWYQQALGLGLQFLLWYDEGEERNRGNFPPRFSGRQFPNYSSELNVNALELEDSALYLCASSLFKGRNQPQHFGDGTRLSIL.

This chain uses TRBV7-9 with TRBJ2-5, with D perhaps TRBD2 (6 bases). Germline loops: CDR1 SEHNR, CDR2 FQNEAQ (reference sequence). V lost 1 base and J 0 bases, leaving 12 bases between the germline ends. The CDR3 is 16 amino acids. The CDR3: CASSLGGGAYQETQYF. CDR3 DNA: TGTGCCAGCAGCTTAGGAGGCGGGGCTTACCAAGAGACCCAGTACTTC.

A few counts support this clonotype. This chain uses TRBV5-8 with TRBJ2-5; perhaps TRBD2 as D (6 bases). The CDR3 is made up of 14 amino acids. V lost 7 bases, J lost 5 bases, and 18 bases lay in between. Germline CDR1 and CDR2: SGHTS and YDEGEE. The CDR3 nucleotides read TGTGCCAGCCTGGTCCACCACGGAGGGGAGACCCAGTACTTC. Translating gives CASLVHHGGETQYF.

This clonotype was counted a few times. This chain connects TRBV4-2 to TRBJ2-1; 7 positions match TRBD1. Germline V lookup: CDR1 LGHNA, CDR2 YNFKEQ. The CDR3 has 15 residues. V trimming: 0 bases; J trimming: 5 bases; junction bases outside the gene matches: 4. CDR3 in amino acids: CASSQDLTGNNEQFF. CDR3 bases: TGTGCCAGCAGCCAAGACCTGACAGGGAACAATGAGCAGTTCTTC.

This clonotype was seen many times. V is TRBV7-3 and J is TRBJ2-2; TRBD2 aligns across 9 bases. With 5 bases clipped from V and 6 bases from J, the junction kept 7 bases outside the gene matches. Germline CDR1 reads SGHTA; CDR2 reads FQGTGA. The CDR3 is 15 residues long. CDR3: CASSPTAGGPGELFF. The CDR3 nucleotides are TGTGCCAGCAGCCCCACTGCGGGGGGGCCCGGGGAGCTGTTTTTT.

This chain joins TRBV7-9 and TRBJ2-5; D is perhaps TRBD1 (5 bases). The length of the CDR3 is 14 residues. Germline V gene lookup returns CDR1 SEHNR and CDR2 FQNEAQ (reference sequence). V lost 5 bases and J lost 5, with 15 bases in between. CDR3 sequence: CASSGAWVEETQYF. The DNA for the CDR3 is TGTGCCAGCAGCGGGGCATGGGTCGAGGAGACCCAGTACTTC.

This clonotype occurred a few times. The chain is built from TRBV4-1 and TRBJ2-7, with TRBD1 identical over 10 bases. This CDR3 has 15 residues. The germline V gene encodes CDR1 MGHRA and CDR2 YSYEKL. V shed 0 bases and J 5 bases; nucleotides not matched to a gene: 4. CDR3 region: CASSQEGTGAHEQYF. DNA of the CDR3: TGCGCCAGCAGCCAAGAGGGGACAGGGGCCCACGAGCAGTACTTC.

The gene calls are TRBV27 and TRBJ1-5; 8 bases fit TRBD1. Germline V lookup: CDR1 MNHEY, CDR2 SMNVEV (reference sequence). The CDR3 has 16 residues. Germline trimming cut 4 bases from V and 1 base from J; bases unmatched to any gene: 6. The CDR3 bases are TGTGCCAGCAGTTCCCAGGGGGCCCTGAGCAATCAGCCCCAGCATTTT. Its protein product is CASSSQGALSNQPQHF.

This clonotype was counted a few times. The chain carries TRBV6-2 or TRBV6-3 and TRBJ2-2; 8 bases are shared with TRBD1. The germline V gene encodes CDR1 MNHEY and CDR2 SVGEGT. This CDR3 has 15 residues. V was clipped by 4 bases and J by 5 bases; unmatched bases: 6. The chain's CDR3 is CASSWTGSPTGELFF. The CDR3 DNA follows: TGTGCCAGCAGTTGGACAGGGTCACCGACCGGGGAGCTGTTTTTT.